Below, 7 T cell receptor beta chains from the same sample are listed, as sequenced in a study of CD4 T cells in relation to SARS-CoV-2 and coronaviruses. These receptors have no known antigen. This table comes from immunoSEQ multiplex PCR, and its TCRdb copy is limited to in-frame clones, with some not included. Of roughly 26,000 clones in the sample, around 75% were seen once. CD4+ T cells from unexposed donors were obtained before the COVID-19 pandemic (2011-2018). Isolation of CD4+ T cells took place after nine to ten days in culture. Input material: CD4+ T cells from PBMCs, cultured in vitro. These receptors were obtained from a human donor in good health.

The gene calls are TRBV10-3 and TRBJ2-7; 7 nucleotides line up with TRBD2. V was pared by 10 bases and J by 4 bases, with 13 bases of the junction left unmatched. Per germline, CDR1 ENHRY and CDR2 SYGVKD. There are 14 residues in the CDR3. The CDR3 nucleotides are TGTGCCACCCATCGCGGACTAGGGGAATACGAGCAGTACTTC. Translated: CATHRGLGEYEQYF.

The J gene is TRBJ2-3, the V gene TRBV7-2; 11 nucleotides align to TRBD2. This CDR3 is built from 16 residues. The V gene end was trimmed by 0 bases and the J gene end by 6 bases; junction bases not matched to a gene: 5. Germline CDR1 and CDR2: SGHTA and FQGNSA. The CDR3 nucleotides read TGTGCCAGCAGCTTAGCGCTCCTAGCGGGGGGTGATACGCAGTATTTT. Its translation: CASSLALLAGGDTQYF.

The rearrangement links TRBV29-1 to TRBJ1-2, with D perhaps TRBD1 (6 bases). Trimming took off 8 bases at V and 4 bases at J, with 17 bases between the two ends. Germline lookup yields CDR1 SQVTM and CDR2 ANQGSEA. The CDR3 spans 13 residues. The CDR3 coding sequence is TGCAGCTCTTTCCTACAGGGCGCCTATGGCTACACCTTC. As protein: CSSFLQGAYGYTF.

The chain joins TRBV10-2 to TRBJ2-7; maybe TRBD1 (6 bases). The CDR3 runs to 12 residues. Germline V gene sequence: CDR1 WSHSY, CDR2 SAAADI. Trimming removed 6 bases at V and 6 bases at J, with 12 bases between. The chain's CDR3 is CASSGQIGEQYF. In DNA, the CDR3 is TGCGCCAGCAGCGGACAGATTGGCGAGCAGTACTTC.

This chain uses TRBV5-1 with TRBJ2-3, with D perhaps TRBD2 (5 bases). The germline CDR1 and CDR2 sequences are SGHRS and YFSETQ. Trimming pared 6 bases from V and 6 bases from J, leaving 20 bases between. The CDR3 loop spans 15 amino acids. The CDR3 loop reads CASTPRAGRGDTQYF. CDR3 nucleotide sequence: TGCGCCAGCACCCCGAGGGCGGGCCGCGGGGATACGCAGTATTTT. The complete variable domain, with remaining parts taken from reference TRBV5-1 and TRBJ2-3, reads KAGVTQTPRYLIKTRGQQVTLSCSPISGHRSVSWYQQTPGQGLQFLFEYFSETQRNKGNFPGRFSGRQFSNSRSEMNVSTLELGDSALYLCASTPRAGRGDTQYFGPGTRLTVL.

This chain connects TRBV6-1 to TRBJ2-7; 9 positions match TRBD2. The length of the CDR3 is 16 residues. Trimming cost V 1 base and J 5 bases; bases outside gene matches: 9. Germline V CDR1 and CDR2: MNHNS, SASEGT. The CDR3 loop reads CASSEVPAGGADEQYF. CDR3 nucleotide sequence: TGTGCCAGCAGTGAAGTCCCCGCGGGGGGGGCGGACGAGCAGTACTTC.

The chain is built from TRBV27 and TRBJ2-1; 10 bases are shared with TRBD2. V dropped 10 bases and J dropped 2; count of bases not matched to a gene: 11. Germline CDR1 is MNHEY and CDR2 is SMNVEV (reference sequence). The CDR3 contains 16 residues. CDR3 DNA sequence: TGTGCCACCTTACTAGCGGGAAGGATCACCTACAATGAGCAGTTCTTC. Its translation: CATLLAGRITYNEQFF.